Included here is one T cell receptor beta chain sequence, with context. Antigen: not known. The CDR3 is 13 residues long. Deletions cut 8 bases from V and 1 base from J, with 10 bases between. The germline V gene encodes CDR1 MDHEN and CDR2 SYDVKM. This sample is drawn from a study of shared clonotypes between healthy human individuals. Study-wide results and limits: Having only a few donors restricted how much genetic and exposure-history diversity was captured. Blood was the only sampled material, and tissue repertoires likely differ.

The protocol was immunoSEQ multiplex PCR, while the TCRdb copy is restricted to in-frame clones and leaves out a portion. Among 2 million to 3 million clones listed, more than 80% were seen once. This chain links TRBV28 with TRBJ2-3; a weak D match, TRBD2 (5 bases). This TCR derives from a man younger than 35 in good health. The source material was naive CD4+ T cells sorted from blood. The subset: CD45RA+ positively selected. The CDR3 region is CASFGAGTDTQYF. The CDR3 bases are TGTGCCAGCTTTGGAGCGGGCACAGATACGCAGTATTTT.